This T cell receptor beta chain was found in a study of T cells after yellow fever vaccination. The germline V gene has CDR1 MNHEY and CDR2 SVGAGI. Unmatched junction bases numbered 2, after V lost 4 bases and J lost 2 bases. The CDR3 has 14 amino acids. This clonotype has ten or more counts. The antigen is undetermined. Points from the study as a whole: FACS-sorted repertoires might harbor abundant contaminating clonotypes from the bulk population.

Template switching with 5'RACE generated the TCR cDNA and added a universal primer site and UMIs. MiXCR, run by TCRdb on the 5' RACE reads, gives a single entry per CDR3 protein. The repertoire has more than 110,000 distinct CDR3 sequences, about 6.2% of them found once; the top ten carry about 0.6%. This TCR was recovered from a man in his thirties or forties who received the YFV17D yellow fever vaccine. The J gene is TRBJ1-5, the V gene TRBV6-5, with 7 bases fitting TRBD1. Sequenced material: CD4+ T cells sorted from PBMCs, taken 10 days after the yellow fever booster vaccination. The CDR3 coding sequence is TGTGCCAGCAGTTTTACAGGGGGCAATCAGCCCCAGCATTTT. The encoded protein is CASSFTGGNQPQHF.